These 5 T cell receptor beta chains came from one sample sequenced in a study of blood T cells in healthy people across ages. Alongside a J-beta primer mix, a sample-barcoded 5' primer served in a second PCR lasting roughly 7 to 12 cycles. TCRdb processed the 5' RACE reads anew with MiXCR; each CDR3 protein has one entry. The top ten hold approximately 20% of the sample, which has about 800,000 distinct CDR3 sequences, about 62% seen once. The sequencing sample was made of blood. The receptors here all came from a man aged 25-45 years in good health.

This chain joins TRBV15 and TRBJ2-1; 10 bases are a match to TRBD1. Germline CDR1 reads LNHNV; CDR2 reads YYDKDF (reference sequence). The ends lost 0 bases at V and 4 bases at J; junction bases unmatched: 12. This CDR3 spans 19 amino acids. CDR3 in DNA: TGTGCCACCAGCAGAGATTTAACGGATGGGACAGGGGTTTACAATGAGCAGTTCTTC. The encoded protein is CATSRDLTDGTGVYNEQFF.

CDR3: CASYATIGETTGELFF. The CDR3 DNA sequence: TGTGCCAGCTACGCAACTATAGGGGAGACCACCGGGGAGCTGTTTTTT. This chain uses TRBV7-9 with TRBJ2-2; possibly TRBD1 or TRBD2 for D (5 bases each). The CDR3 length is 16 residues. In germline, CDR1 is SEHNR, CDR2 FQNEAQ (reference sequence). V lost 8 bases to trimming and J lost 4 bases, with 20 bases between them. The full variable domain, completed using reference TRBV7-9 and TRBJ2-2, is DTGVSQNPRHKITKRGQNVTFRCDPISEHNRLYWYRQTLGQGPEFLTYFQNEAQLEKSRLLSDRFSAERPKGSFSTLEIQRTEQGDSAMYLCASYATIGETTGELFFGEGSRLTVL.

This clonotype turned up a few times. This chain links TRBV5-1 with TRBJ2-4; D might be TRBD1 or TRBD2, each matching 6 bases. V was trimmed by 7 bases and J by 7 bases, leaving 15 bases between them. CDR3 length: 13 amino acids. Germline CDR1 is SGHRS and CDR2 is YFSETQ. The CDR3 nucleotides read TGCGCCAGCTCGTACGGGGGCATGAACATTCAGTACTTC. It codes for CASSYGGMNIQYF.

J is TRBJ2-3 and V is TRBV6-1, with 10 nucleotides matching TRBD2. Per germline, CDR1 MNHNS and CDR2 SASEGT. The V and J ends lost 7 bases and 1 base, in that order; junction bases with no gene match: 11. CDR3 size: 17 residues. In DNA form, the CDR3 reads TGTGCCAGCACCCTTGGATCCGGGACTAGCGGCACAGATACGCAGTATTTT. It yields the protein CASTLGSGTSGTDTQYF.

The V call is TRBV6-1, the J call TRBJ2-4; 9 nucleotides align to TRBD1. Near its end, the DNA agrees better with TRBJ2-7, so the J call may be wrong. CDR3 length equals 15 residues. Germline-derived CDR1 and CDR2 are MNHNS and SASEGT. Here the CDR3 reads CASSPPGQGSDEQYF. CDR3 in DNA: TGTGCCAGCAGCCCGCCGGGACAGGGAAGCGACGAGCAGTACTTC.